This T cell receptor beta chain was captured by sequencing in a study of CD8+ T cells in alopecia areata. Extraction of RNA preceded its reverse transcription into cDNA, which served as the sequencing template. Here immunoSEQ multiplex PCR was the method, and the copy in TCRdb shows in-frame clones only, minus some. Here the sample spans roughly 250,000 clones, roughly 69% being singletons. To note about this clone: The antigen is not known.

Study-level results: With patients, TCR sharing proved less clear than in mice, a difference possibly related to HLA. Scalp sequencing also captures normal skin's resident alphabeta T cells.

Germline loops: CDR1 SQVTM, CDR2 ANQGSEA. This CDR3 has 14 amino acids. Trimming removed 4 bases from V and 14 bases from J; junction bases left unmatched: 15. Sequenced material: CD4+ T cells sorted from blood, taken at week 0. This sequence was found in a human donor with alopecia areata. This sequence joins TRBV29-1 and TRBJ2-1; TRBD2 matches 9 bases. In DNA, the CDR3 is TGCAGCGTTGGGGGACTAGCCCAGGACAGTAGGAAGTTCTTC. It translates to CSVGGLAQDSRKFF.